Listed below are T cell receptor beta chains from one sample, sequenced in a study of blood T cells in healthy people across ages. A single record per CDR3 protein comes from TCRdb applying MiXCR to the 5' RACE reads. In the table there are about a million distinct CDR3 sequences, roughly 43% of which are singletons. The specimen sequenced was blood. These receptors came from a man aged 25-45 years in good health. Both conserved end residues are part of each CDR3. Fields, in order: CDR3 length, D gene, clone size, V gene, J gene, CDR3 protein, CDR3 DNA. A D gene is named only where the DNA matches it firmly. Some rows mark clone size as missing; the rest say once, few, many or name a class of expanded clone.

len: 17
d_gene: TRBD1
abundance: NA
v_gene: TRBV4-1
j_gene: TRBJ1-1
CDR3aa: CASSQIGQGAFNTEAFF
CDR3nt: TGCGCCAGCAGCCAAATCGGACAGGGGGCGTTTAACACTGAAGCTTTCTTT

len: 16
d_gene: TRBD2
abundance: few
v_gene: TRBV4-2
j_gene: TRBJ2-3
CDR3aa: CASSPLAGGTIREQYF
CDR3nt: TGTGCCAGCAGCCCTCTAGCGGGGGGAACGATTCGTGAGCAGTATTTT

len: 14
d_gene: NA
abundance: NA
v_gene: TRBV7-8
j_gene: TRBJ2-3
CDR3aa: CASSPAQGRDTQYF
CDR3nt: TGTGCCAGCAGCCCCGCCCAAGGGCGGGATACGCAGTATTTT

len: 14
d_gene: TRBD1
abundance: NA
v_gene: TRBV6-5
j_gene: TRBJ1-6
CDR3aa: CASSPGGQISPLHF
CDR3nt: TGTGCCAGCAGCCCAGGGGGCCAGATATCACCCCTCCACTTT

len: 15
d_gene: TRBD2
abundance: NA
v_gene: TRBV6-2/TRBV6-3
j_gene: TRBJ2-5
CDR3aa: CASSHGLAFGETQYF
CDR3nt: TGTGCCAGCAGCCATGGACTAGCGTTCGGAGAGACCCAGTACTTC

len: 17
d_gene: TRBD1
abundance: NA
v_gene: TRBV27
j_gene: TRBJ2-6
CDR3aa: CASSSTDRLAGANVLTF
CDR3nt: TGTGCCAGCAGTTCGACGGACAGGCTTGCTGGGGCCAACGTCCTGACTTTC

len: 14
d_gene: NA
abundance: NA
v_gene: TRBV20-1
j_gene: TRBJ2-3
CDR3aa: CSARTGSSTDTQYF
CDR3nt: TGCAGTGCTAGGACGGGGTCTAGCACAGATACGCAGTATTTT

len: 15
d_gene: NA
abundance: NA
v_gene: TRBV3-1
j_gene: TRBJ2-1
CDR3aa: CASSQGRLAANEQFF
CDR3nt: TGTGCCAGCAGCCAAGGTCGGCTCGCGGCCAATGAGCAGTTCTTC

len: 15
d_gene: TRBD2
abundance: few
v_gene: TRBV4-2
j_gene: TRBJ2-7
CDR3aa: CASSQAAGGEYEQYF
CDR3nt: TGTGCCAGCAGCCAAGCGGCGGGGGGAGAATACGAGCAGTACTTC

len: 14
d_gene: TRBD1
abundance: NA
v_gene: TRBV29-1
j_gene: TRBJ2-2
CDR3aa: CSVEGTANTGELFF
CDR3nt: TGCAGCGTTGAGGGGACAGCCAACACCGGGGAGCTGTTTTTT

len: 16
d_gene: TRBD2
abundance: NA
v_gene: TRBV9
j_gene: TRBJ2-1
CDR3aa: CASSVVTSGSYNEQFF
CDR3nt: TGTGCCAGCAGCGTAGTGACTAGCGGCTCCTACAATGAGCAGTTCTTC

len: 16
d_gene: TRBD1
abundance: few
v_gene: TRBV18
j_gene: TRBJ2-1
CDR3aa: CASSPKVPQGAGGQFF
CDR3nt: TGTGCCAGCTCACCAAAGGTGCCGCAGGGGGCCGGAGGCCAGTTCTTC

len: 13
d_gene: NA
abundance: few
v_gene: TRBV10-3
j_gene: TRBJ1-1
CDR3aa: CAISGDPSTEAFF
CDR3nt: TGTGCCATCAGTGGAGACCCTAGCACTGAAGCTTTCTTT

len: 15
d_gene: TRBD1
abundance: NA
v_gene: TRBV15
j_gene: TRBJ1-2
CDR3aa: CATSETQGNGYGYTF
CDR3nt: TGTGCCACCAGTGAGACACAGGGGAATGGCTATGGCTACACCTTC

len: 15
d_gene: TRBD2
abundance: NA
v_gene: TRBV20-1
j_gene: TRBJ2-3
CDR3aa: CSAPETSANTDTQYF
CDR3nt: TGCAGTGCCCCCGAGACTAGCGCCAACACAGATACGCAGTATTTT

len: 14
d_gene: NA
abundance: NA
v_gene: TRBV5-1
j_gene: TRBJ2-7
CDR3aa: CASSSGQLSYEQYF
CDR3nt: TGCGCCAGCAGCTCCGGACAGCTCTCCTACGAGCAGTACTTC

len: 15
d_gene: TRBD1
abundance: NA
v_gene: TRBV10-3
j_gene: TRBJ2-3
CDR3aa: CAISEGTGGTDTQYF
CDR3nt: TGTGCCATCAGTGAGGGGACAGGGGGGACAGATACGCAGTATTTT

len: 15
d_gene: TRBD2
abundance: NA
v_gene: TRBV12-3/TRBV12-4
j_gene: TRBJ2-1
CDR3aa: CASSTGLAGEGEQFF
CDR3nt: TGTGCCAGCAGTACAGGACTAGCGGGGGAAGGTGAGCAGTTCTTC

len: 16
d_gene: TRBD1
abundance: few
v_gene: TRBV29-1
j_gene: TRBJ2-3
CDR3aa: CSGDVRGQGPTDPQYF
CDR3nt: TGCAGCGGTGACGTCCGAGGACAGGGGCCCACAGATCCGCAGTATTTT

len: 12
d_gene: NA
abundance: NA
v_gene: TRBV28
j_gene: TRBJ2-7
CDR3aa: CASRTGRYEQYF
CDR3nt: TGTGCCAGCAGAACAGGGCGTTACGAGCAGTACTTC

len: 14
d_gene: NA
abundance: NA
v_gene: TRBV7-2
j_gene: TRBJ1-2
CDR3aa: CASSIAPRSAGYTF
CDR3nt: TGTGCCAGCAGCATAGCGCCGAGATCGGCCGGCTACACCTTC

len: 13
d_gene: NA
abundance: few
v_gene: TRBV27
j_gene: TRBJ2-7
CDR3aa: CASGHRESDEQYF
CDR3nt: TGTGCCAGCGGTCACAGGGAGTCGGACGAGCAGTACTTC

len: 14
d_gene: NA
abundance: NA
v_gene: TRBV2
j_gene: TRBJ1-2
CDR3aa: CASSALTGAYGYTF
CDR3nt: TGTGCCAGCAGTGCCCTGACAGGCGCTTATGGCTACACCTTC

len: 16
d_gene: NA
abundance: NA
v_gene: TRBV4-1
j_gene: TRBJ1-1
CDR3aa: CASSHTFGTENTEAFF
CDR3nt: TGCGCCAGCAGCCACACCTTTGGGACGGAGAACACTGAAGCTTTCTTT

len: 16
d_gene: TRBD1
abundance: NA
v_gene: TRBV7-2
j_gene: TRBJ2-1
CDR3aa: CASSLYAGTGPWEQFF
CDR3nt: TGTGCCAGCAGCTTATACGCCGGGACAGGGCCATGGGAGCAGTTCTTC

len: 13
d_gene: NA
abundance: many
v_gene: TRBV4-3
j_gene: TRBJ1-5
CDR3aa: CASSQPGNQPQHF
CDR3nt: TGCGCCAGCAGCCAACCAGGCAATCAGCCCCAGCATTTT

len: 11
d_gene: NA
abundance: NA
v_gene: TRBV29-1
j_gene: TRBJ2-2
CDR3aa: CSVTATGELFF
CDR3nt: TGCAGCGTTACAGCCACCGGGGAGCTGTTTTTT

len: 13
d_gene: NA
abundance: NA
v_gene: TRBV3-1
j_gene: TRBJ1-4
CDR3aa: CASSQGLEEKLFF
CDR3nt: TGTGCCAGCAGCCAAGGTCTAGAGGAAAAACTGTTTTTT

len: 13
d_gene: NA
abundance: NA
v_gene: TRBV14
j_gene: TRBJ1-1
CDR3aa: CASTRQLNTEAFF
CDR3nt: TGTGCCAGCACTCGGCAACTGAACACTGAAGCTTTCTTT

len: 16
d_gene: NA
abundance: NA
v_gene: TRBV10-3
j_gene: TRBJ2-1
CDR3aa: CAISEAVNPKSNEQFF
CDR3nt: TGTGCCATCAGTGAGGCCGTAAACCCCAAAAGCAATGAGCAGTTCTTC

len: 15
d_gene: TRBD2
abundance: NA
v_gene: TRBV18
j_gene: TRBJ2-7
CDR3aa: CASSPLAGGSHEQYF
CDR3nt: TGTGCCAGCTCACCCTTAGCGGGGGGATCCCACGAGCAGTACTTC

len: 13
d_gene: TRBD1
abundance: NA
v_gene: TRBV27
j_gene: TRBJ2-7
CDR3aa: CASSVSDRDEQYF
CDR3nt: TGTGCCAGCAGTGTCTCCGACAGGGACGAGCAGTACTTC

len: 18
d_gene: TRBD1
abundance: NA
v_gene: TRBV6-2/TRBV6-3
j_gene: TRBJ2-7
CDR3aa: CASSYSRLRTGVYNEQYF
CDR3nt: TGTGCCAGCAGTTACTCCCGCCTACGGACAGGGGTCTACAATGAGCAGTACTTC

len: 12
d_gene: NA
abundance: NA
v_gene: TRBV29-1
j_gene: TRBJ2-5
CDR3aa: CSVEGTVKTQYF
CDR3nt: TGCAGCGTTGAAGGGACAGTAAAGACCCAGTACTTC

len: 12
d_gene: NA
abundance: NA
v_gene: TRBV27
j_gene: TRBJ2-7
CDR3aa: CASSFKSGEQYF
CDR3nt: TGTGCCAGCAGTTTTAAGTCCGGCGAGCAGTACTTC

len: 15
d_gene: TRBD2
abundance: NA
v_gene: TRBV6-1
j_gene: TRBJ2-7
CDR3aa: CASSGSGSIHNEQYF
CDR3nt: TGTGCCAGCAGTGGTAGCGGGAGCATACACAATGAGCAGTACTTC

len: 14
d_gene: NA
abundance: NA
v_gene: TRBV5-1
j_gene: TRBJ2-1
CDR3aa: CASSFGQTYNEQFF
CDR3nt: TGCGCCAGCAGCTTTGGACAGACATACAATGAGCAGTTCTTC

len: 16
d_gene: TRBD2
abundance: NA
v_gene: TRBV9
j_gene: TRBJ2-7
CDR3aa: CASSVGNSGGAYEQYF
CDR3nt: TGTGCCAGCAGCGTAGGAAATAGCGGGGGGGCCTACGAGCAGTACTTC

len: 12
d_gene: NA
abundance: NA
v_gene: TRBV24-1
j_gene: TRBJ2-3
CDR3aa: CATRDLADTQYF
CDR3nt: TGTGCCACCAGGGATTTAGCAGATACGCAGTATTTT